The 19 T cell receptor beta chains presented below share a single source sample, sequenced in a study of OX40 agonist ivuxolimab in advanced cancers. Profiling relied on immunoSEQ multiplex PCR, and the TCRdb table lists in-frame clones only, not all of them. The sample yields approximately 20,000 clones, roughly 88% seen once. The source material was CD4+ or CD8+ T cells sorted from blood, sampled in a trial of the OX40 agonist ivuxolimab. Receptors originate from an adult with an advanced solid tumor such as melanoma, head and neck, liver or kidney cancer.

This clone is medium-sized by share. The V call is TRBV19, the J call TRBJ2-1; 8 nucleotides agree with TRBD2. The J segment lost 6 bases and the V segment lost 8 bases, leaving 12 bases of the junction unmatched. CDR3 length: 15 residues. The germline gives CDR1 LNHDA, CDR2 SQIVND (reference sequence). CDR3 DNA sequence: TGTGCCAGTGGAGCGGGGGCGGGATGGAGCAATGAGCAGTTCTTC. Amino acid sequence: CASGAGAGWSNEQFF.

The CDR3 region is CASSSGRAAAPSYNEQFF. CDR3 nucleotides: TGTGCCAGCAGCTCAGGCCGGGCCGCAGCTCCCTCCTACAATGAGCAGTTCTTC. V and J are TRBV7-9 and TRBJ2-1, with D unresolved. The CDR3 runs to 18 residues. Germline loops: CDR1 SEHNR, CDR2 FQNEAQ (reference sequence). Trimming shortened V by 4 bases and J by 0 bases, and 19 bases separated the two germline ends.

This sequence joins TRBV9 and TRBJ1-3; 9 bases line up with TRBD1. Germline CDR1 reads SGDLS; CDR2 reads YYNGEE. The CDR3 covers 15 residues. Trimming cost V 4 bases and J 0 bases; bases outside gene matches: 2. CDR3 coding DNA: TGTGCCAGCAGCCCGACAGGGGGCTCTGGAAACACCATATATTTT. It is translated as CASSPTGGSGNTIYF.

V and J are TRBV14 and TRBJ2-7, with a possible D match to TRBD1 (6 bases). The germline CDR1 and CDR2 sequences are SGHDN and FVKESK. Trimming stripped 6 bases from V and 6 bases from J, with 15 bases between. There are 13 residues in the CDR3. The CDR3 reads CASSRAGVAEQYF. DNA of the CDR3: TGTGCCAGCAGTCGAGCAGGGGTGGCCGAGCAGTACTTC.

This chain links TRBV28 with TRBJ2-1; tentatively, D is TRBD2 (5 bases). This CDR3 is built from 15 residues. Germline CDR1 is MDHEN and CDR2 is SYDVKM. With 6 bases removed from V and 4 bases from J, the gap between germline ends came to 16 bases. CDR3 nucleotides: TGTGCCAGCAGGCCTACTAGTTACCCTTACAATGAGCAGTTCTTC. Its translation: CASRPTSYPYNEQFF. The complete variable domain, with remaining parts taken from reference TRBV28 and TRBJ2-1, reads DVKVTQSSRYLVKRTGEKVFLECVQDMDHENMFWYRQDPGLGLRLIYFSYDVKMKEKGDIPEGYSVSREKKERFSLILESASTNQTSMYLCASRPTSYPYNEQFFGPGTRLTVL.

In this sample, this clone turned up a few times. This chain links TRBV7-9 with TRBJ1-1; D uncertain. From germline, CDR1 is SEHNR and CDR2 FQNEAQ (reference sequence). CDR3 size: 11 residues. With 5 bases removed from V and 8 bases from J, the gap between germline ends came to 9 bases. This chain's CDR3 is CASSETWEAFF. The DNA for the CDR3 is TGTGCCAGCAGCGAGACCTGGGAAGCTTTCTTT. Full variable domain (rest looked up from reference TRBV7-9 and TRBJ1-1): DTGVSQNPRHKITKRGQNVTFRCDPISEHNRLYWYRQTLGQGPEFLTYFQNEAQLEKSRLLSDRFSAERPKGSFSTLEIQRTEQGDSAMYLCASSETWEAFFGQGTRLTVV.

The chain recombines TRBV4-1 with TRBJ2-1; 13 positions agree with TRBD2. CDR3 length: 18 residues. J lost 4 bases, V lost 1 base, and 7 bases had no gene match. Germline assignment: CDR1 MGHRA and CDR2 YSYEKL. The CDR3: CASSQGATSGRGYNEQFF. In DNA form, the CDR3 reads TGCGCCAGCAGCCAAGGGGCTACTAGCGGGAGGGGTTACAATGAGCAGTTCTTC.

The rearrangement links TRBV5-5 to TRBJ1-5; D is perhaps TRBD1 (5 bases). In germline, CDR1 is SGHKS, CDR2 YYEKEE (reference sequence). The V end lost 0 bases, the J end lost 6 bases, and 10 bases lay between the germline ends. The CDR3 covers 14 residues. This chain's CDR3 is CASSLGWGSQPQHF. In DNA, the CDR3 is TGTGCCAGCAGCTTGGGGTGGGGGTCTCAGCCCCAGCATTTT.

The chain uses TRBV29-1 and TRBJ1-2, with a tentative D call TRBD1 (6 bases). CDR3 length: 13 amino acids. Trimming took 8 bases from V and 6 from J, leaving 19 bases between them. Germline V gene lookup returns CDR1 SQVTM and CDR2 ANQGSEA. The CDR3, as DNA: TGCAGCTCCCTGGACAGTCTAGGGAATGGCTACACCTTC. Translation: CSSLDSLGNGYTF.

The chain is built from TRBV6-5 and TRBJ2-7; D gene uncertain. CDR3 length equals 14 residues. V gave up 5 bases and J gave up 3 bases, with 14 bases separating them. Germline CDR1 MNHEY, CDR2 SVGAGI. CDR3 protein: CASSELPLFYEQYF. CDR3 bases: TGTGCCAGCAGTGAGCTTCCCCTCTTCTACGAGCAGTACTTC.

The chain is built from TRBV29-1 and TRBJ2-5, with unresolved D. CDR3 size: 14 residues. The V gene's germline CDR1 is SQVTM and CDR2 ANQGSEA. The V end was cut by 6 bases, the J end by 1 base, with 15 bases between. The CDR3 region is CSVSIRRPQETQYF. CDR3 in DNA: TGCAGCGTCTCTATCCGGCGCCCCCAAGAGACCCAGTACTTC.

The genes are TRBV7-2 and TRBJ1-2; unclear D gene. Germline V gene lookup returns CDR1 SGHTA and CDR2 FQGNSA. The V and J ends lost 1 base and 7 bases respectively, with 7 bases between them. The CDR3 extends over 12 amino acids. CDR3 residues: CASSLDLSGYTF. DNA for the CDR3: TGTGCCAGCAGCTTAGATCTGAGTGGCTACACCTTC.

The chain combines TRBV9 with TRBJ2-7; 11 positions match TRBD2. This CDR3 has 15 residues. V shed 3 bases, J shed 6 bases, and the junction held 8 bases outside the gene matches. The germline gives CDR1 SGDLS, CDR2 YYNGEE. CDR3 in amino acids: CASSDSGRVSAEQYF. The CDR3 DNA is TGTGCCAGCAGCGATAGCGGGAGGGTCTCTGCCGAGCAGTACTTC.

The chain has TRBV7-9 and TRBJ1-3; D is unclear. Trimming removed 5 bases from V and 0 bases from J, with 20 bases in between. The germline CDR1 and CDR2 sequences are SEHNR and FQNEAQ (reference sequence). The CDR3 contains 18 residues. DNA for the CDR3: TGTGCCAGCAGCCTCCTCCGGGGAGGCGCCTCCTCTGGAAACACCATATATTTT. Residues: CASSLLRGGASSGNTIYF.

The chain links TRBV6-6 to TRBJ1-1; the D gene is possibly TRBD1 (6 bases). Looked up from germline, CDR1 is MNHNY and CDR2 is SVGAGI (reference sequence). The CDR3 is 16 amino acids. Trimming left V 2 bases short and J 1 base short, with 14 bases between. The CDR3 loop reads CASSYSRLTGNTEAFF. CDR3 in DNA: TGTGCCAGCAGTTACAGCCGCTTGACAGGGAACACTGAAGCTTTCTTT.

The genes are TRBV27 and TRBJ1-5; weak D call: TRBD1 (6 bases). Trimming left V 2 bases short and J 5 bases short, with 16 bases between. Germline CDR1 MNHEY, CDR2 SMNVEV (reference sequence). There are 16 residues in the CDR3. CDR3 residues: CASSLSSLGAHQPQHF. CDR3 nucleotides: TGTGCCAGCAGTTTAAGCAGTTTGGGGGCGCATCAGCCCCAGCATTTT.

This chain joins TRBV27 and TRBJ2-5, with no clear D. V dropped 0 bases and J dropped 5 bases, with 10 bases sitting between them. The CDR3 has 14 amino acids. Germline V gene sequence: CDR1 MNHEY, CDR2 SMNVEV (reference sequence). The CDR3 coding sequence is TGTGCCAGCAGTTTATCGATACGGCGGGAGACCCAGTACTTC. This codes for CASSLSIRRETQYF.

The rearrangement joins TRBV7-8 to TRBJ1-5, with a possible D match to TRBD1 (5 bases). Trimming shortened V by 3 bases and J by 4 bases, and 10 bases separated the two germline ends. Germline CDR1 reads SGHVS; CDR2 reads FQNEAQ. This CDR3 has 14 amino acids. DNA for the CDR3: TGTGCCAGCAGCTTCTTTAAGGGGAATCAGCCCCAGCATTTT. Protein sequence: CASSFFKGNQPQHF.

The V call is TRBV19, the J call TRBJ1-1; unclear D gene. V lost 6 bases and J 0 bases, leaving 8 bases between the germline ends. Germline V CDR1 and CDR2: LNHDA, SQIVND (reference sequence). The CDR3 totals 13 residues. The CDR3 region is CASRGRLNTEAFF. DNA for the CDR3: TGTGCCAGTAGGGGCAGGTTGAACACTGAAGCTTTCTTT.